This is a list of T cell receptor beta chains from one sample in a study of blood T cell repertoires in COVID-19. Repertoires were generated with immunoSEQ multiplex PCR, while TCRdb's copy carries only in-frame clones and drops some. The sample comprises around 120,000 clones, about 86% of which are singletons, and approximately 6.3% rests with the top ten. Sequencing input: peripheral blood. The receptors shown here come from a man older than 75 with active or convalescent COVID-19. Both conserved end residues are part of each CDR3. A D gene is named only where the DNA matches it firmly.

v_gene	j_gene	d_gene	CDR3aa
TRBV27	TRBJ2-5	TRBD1	CASSPPGQAAQYF
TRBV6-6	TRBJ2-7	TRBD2	CASSYGLAGEVYEQYF
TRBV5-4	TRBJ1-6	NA	CASGLGPQALHF
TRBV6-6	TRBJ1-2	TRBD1	CASSPQGPYGYTF
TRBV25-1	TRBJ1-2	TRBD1	CASSPRTGGALNGYTF
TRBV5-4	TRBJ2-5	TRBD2	CASSPGGGWDSSQTQYF
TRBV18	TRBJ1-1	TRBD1	CASSPGQERNTEAFF
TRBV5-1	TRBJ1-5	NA	CASSLGTSVNQPQHF
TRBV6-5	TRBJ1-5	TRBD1	CASSSGQVNRNQPQHF
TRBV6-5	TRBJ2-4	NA	CASSYGAAQNIQYF
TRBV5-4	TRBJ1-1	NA	CASSLAGGYTEAFF
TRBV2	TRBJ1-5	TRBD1	CASSMTGLGYQPQHF
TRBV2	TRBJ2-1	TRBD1	CASTTGGGQFF
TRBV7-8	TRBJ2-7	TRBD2	CASSSLAGGYEQYF
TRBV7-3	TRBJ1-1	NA	CASSLNTEAFF